These 16 T cell receptor beta chains were sequenced from one sample in a study of OX40 agonist ivuxolimab in advanced cancers. The repertoire was sequenced with immunoSEQ multiplex PCR; TCRdb's copy has only in-frame clones and lacks some. The sample shows thousands of clones, over 70% of them seen only once. The sequenced sample was CD4+ or CD8+ T cells sorted from blood, obtained in a trial of the OX40 agonist ivuxolimab. All receptors derive from an adult with an advanced solid tumor such as melanoma, head and neck, liver or kidney cancer.

This sequence joins TRBV19 and TRBJ1-4; D is undetermined. The CDR3 has 16 amino acids. The germline V and J ends were trimmed by 1 base and 7 bases, with 16 bases remaining between them. Germline loops: CDR1 LNHDA, CDR2 SQIVND (reference sequence). The CDR3 region is CASSIAEQNFGEKLFF. As DNA, the CDR3 is TGTGCCAGTAGTATAGCGGAACAGAATTTTGGTGAAAAACTGTTTTTT.

The rearrangement links TRBV2 to TRBJ1-1; no reliable D call. V lost 4 bases, J lost 1 base, and 7 bases lay in between. The CDR3 totals 13 residues. The germline gives CDR1 SNHLY, CDR2 FYNNEI. The CDR3 DNA reads as TGTGCCAGCAGTGTAAAGAAGAACACTGAAGCTTTCTTT. This sequence encodes CASSVKKNTEAFF.

This chain links TRBV28 with TRBJ2-7; no clear D gene. This CDR3 spans 14 amino acids. The germline CDR1 and CDR2 sequences are MDHEN and SYDVKM. Deletions cut 2 bases from V and 3 bases from J, with 11 bases between. The CDR3 loop is CASSLGVSDYEQYF. In DNA form, the CDR3 reads TGTGCCAGCAGTTTAGGTGTCAGTGACTACGAGCAGTACTTC.

The chain recombines TRBV27 with TRBJ1-5, with 10 bases fitting TRBD1. This CDR3 comprises 15 residues. Germline CDR1 is MNHEY and CDR2 is SMNVEV (reference sequence). The V gene end was trimmed by 6 bases and the J gene end by 3 bases; junction bases not matched to a gene: 5. The CDR3 DNA follows: TGTGCCAGCAGCTTGGGGACAGGGGTCAATCAGCCCCAGCATTTT. Translated, it gives CASSLGTGVNQPQHF.

V and J are TRBV18 and TRBJ1-2; possible D gene TRBD1, 6 bases. Germline values: CDR1 KGHSH, CDR2 LQKENI. Trimming pared 0 bases from V and 6 bases from J, leaving 17 bases between. This CDR3 has 16 residues. CDR3 nucleotide sequence: TGTGCCAGCTCACCACCCGGAGGGCTGGGGGCGGATGGCTACACCTTC. It translates to CASSPPGGLGADGYTF.

The count of this clone is one. The chain uses TRBV6-6 and TRBJ2-5, with TRBD2 matching 8 bases. The assigned J gene may be wrong: the sequence end matches TRBJ2-7 better. Germline assignment: CDR1 MNHNY and CDR2 SVGAGI (reference sequence). This CDR3 contains 15 residues. CDR3 in amino acids: CASSYAGGGSNEQYF. The CDR3 DNA is TGTGCCAGCAGTTACGCCGGGGGGGGCTCTAACGAGCAGTACTTC.

V usage is TRBV19 and J usage is TRBJ2-1; 10 nucleotides line up with TRBD2. Germline-derived CDR1 and CDR2 are LNHDA and SQIVND (reference sequence). The CDR3 extends over 13 amino acids. With V trimmed by 6 bases and J by 8 bases, 4 bases remained unmatched. In DNA form, the CDR3 reads TGTGCCAGTAGCCTAGCGGGGGAGTATGAGCAGTTCTTC. Its translation: CASSLAGEYEQFF. Filled out from reference TRBV19 and TRBJ2-1, the complete variable domain reads DGGITQSPKYLFRKEGQNVTLSCEQNLNHDAMYWYRQDPGQGLRLIYYSQIVNDFQKGDIAEGYSVSREKKESFPLTVTSAQKNPTAFYLCASSLAGEYEQFFGPGTRLTVL.

This chain links TRBV19 with TRBJ1-1, with 9 bases matching TRBD1. Germline CDR1 is LNHDA and CDR2 is SQIVND (reference sequence). V lost 5 bases, J lost 0 bases, and 13 bases stayed unmatched. This CDR3 has 18 residues. The DNA of the CDR3 is TGTGCCAGTAGTTATCCCCCCTCTCACAGGGGGCTGAACACTGAAGCTTTCTTT. Translated, it gives CASSYPPSHRGLNTEAFF.

V gene TRBV6-4 combines with J gene TRBJ2-6; 7 bases are a match to TRBD1. The length of the CDR3 is 16 residues. Looked up from germline, CDR1 is MRHNA and CDR2 is SNTAGT. V trimming: 4 bases; J trimming: 0 bases; junction bases outside the gene matches: 3. The CDR3 spells CASSGTGSSGANVLTF. As DNA, the CDR3 is TGTGCCAGCAGTGGGACAGGCAGCTCTGGGGCCAACGTCCTGACTTTC.

CDR3 nucleotides: TGTGCCAGCAGCATCGGACTCCATCGGGGGAACGAGCAGTACTTC. Its translation is CASSIGLHRGNEQYF. The chain has TRBV5-6 and TRBJ2-7, with D possibly TRBD2 on 6 matching bases. CDR1 SGHDT and CDR2 YYEEEE come from the germline V gene. Between the trimmed V and J ends, which lost 4 bases and 5 bases, there was a span of 19 bases. This CDR3 is 15 amino acids long.

The chain has TRBV19 and TRBJ1-4; D gene unclear. Trimming pared 1 base from V and 0 bases from J, leaving 6 bases between. The CDR3 length is 15 residues. Germline V gene sequence: CDR1 LNHDA, CDR2 SQIVND (reference sequence). CDR3 DNA: TGTGCCAGTAGTATAGGCATCGCAACTAATGAAAAACTGTTTTTT. Translating it yields CASSIGIATNEKLFF.

The chain recombines TRBV5-1 with TRBJ1-2; D might be TRBD1 (6 bases). Looked up from germline, CDR1 is SGHRS and CDR2 is YFSETQ. This CDR3 comprises 15 residues. The V and J ends lost 3 bases and 8 bases respectively, with 20 bases between them. The CDR3 DNA reads TGCGCCAGCAGCTCGAACCTATATACAGGGTACGGCTACACCTTC. It translates to CASSSNLYTGYGYTF. Looking up the rest from reference TRBV5-1 and TRBJ1-2 gives the full variable domain: KAGVTQTPRYLIKTRGQQVTLSCSPISGHRSVSWYQQTPGQGLQFLFEYFSETQRNKGNFPGRFSGRQFSNSRSEMNVSTLELGDSALYLCASSSNLYTGYGYTFGSGTRLTVV.

This CDR3 is CASSELTSGGAVEQYF. In DNA, the CDR3 is TGTGCCAGCAGTGAGCTCACTAGCGGGGGGGCGGTCGAGCAGTACTTC. V and J are TRBV6-1 and TRBJ2-7; TRBD2 matches at 13 bases. V was clipped by 3 bases and J by 6 bases; unmatched bases: 8. Germline V gene lookup returns CDR1 MNHNS and CDR2 SASEGT. The CDR3 sequence is 16 residues long.

This clone has just a few counts. The rearrangement joins TRBV7-9 to TRBJ2-7, with D tentatively TRBD1 or TRBD2 (6 bases each). The CDR3 runs to 14 residues. Germline V CDR1 and CDR2: SEHNR, FQNEAQ (reference sequence). Trimming removed 3 bases at V and 3 bases at J, with 12 bases between. As DNA, the CDR3 is TGTGCCAGCAGCTTGGGTGAGGGGGGCTACGAGCAGTACTTC. It yields the protein CASSLGEGGYEQYF. Full variable domain (remainder filled in from reference TRBV7-9 and TRBJ2-7): DTGVSQNPRHKITKRGQNVTFRCDPISEHNRLYWYRQTLGQGPEFLTYFQNEAQLEKSRLLSDRFSAERPKGSFSTLEIQRTEQGDSAMYLCASSLGEGGYEQYFGPGTRLTVT.

This clone was seen more than once but under ten times. V is TRBV29-1 and J is TRBJ2-7; TRBD1 or TRBD2 may be the D gene (5 bases each). This CDR3 is built from 11 residues. Germline values: CDR1 SQVTM, CDR2 ANQGSEA. The germline V and J ends were trimmed by 7 bases and 3 bases, with 10 bases remaining between them. The CDR3 reads CSAGTGYEQYF. In DNA, the CDR3 is TGCAGCGCTGGGACGGGCTACGAGCAGTACTTC.

The gene calls are TRBV7-9 and TRBJ1-1; 7 nucleotides match TRBD1. V trimming: 5 bases; J trimming: 4 bases; junction bases outside the gene matches: 10. CDR3 length: 15 amino acids. CDR1 SEHNR and CDR2 FQNEAQ come from the germline V gene (reference sequence). In nucleotides, the CDR3 is TGTGCCAGCAGCCCCCTGCAGGGGGAGGCCACTGAAGCTTTCTTT. It is translated as CASSPLQGEATEAFF.